A selection of T cell receptor beta chains follows, all from one sample in a study of CD8 T cells in ankylosing spondylitis. TCRdb independently ran MiXCR on the 5' RACE reads; one entry per CDR3 protein. The sample yields about 220,000 distinct CDR3 sequences, approximately 16% seen once. Sequencing was performed on blood, either unsorted or a sorted T cell fraction (not recorded which). The origin of the receptors is a male donor with ankylosing spondylitis. CDR3s include the opening cysteine and the closing phenylalanine or tryptophan. The order of the fields is clone size, J gene, V gene, D gene, CDR3 DNA, CDR3 protein. A D gene is named only where the DNA matches it firmly. Some rows mark clone size as missing; the rest say once, few, many or name a class of expanded clone.

. | TRBJ2-2 | TRBV15 | . | TGTGCCACCAGCAGAGATTTGGGGCCGCTCTACACCGGGGAGCTGTTTTTT | CATSRDLGPLYTGELFF
. | TRBJ1-1 | TRBV10-2 | . | TGCGCCAGCACCCCCGTAGGGGGCACTGAAGCTTTCTTT | CASTPVGGTEAFF
few | TRBJ2-5 | TRBV12-3/TRBV12-4 | . | TGTGCCAGCAACCCTGGGAACCAAGAGACCCAGTACTTC | CASNPGNQETQYF
few | TRBJ1-2 | TRBV5-1 | TRBD1 | TGCGCCAGCAGCCTGGGACAGATTGCTAACTATGGCTACACCTTC | CASSLGQIANYGYTF
. | TRBJ2-4 | TRBV7-9 | . | TGTGCCAGCAGCTTGGACCAGGTGGATCAGTACTTC | CASSLDQVDQYF
few | TRBJ2-1 | TRBV3-1 | . | TGTGCCAGCAGCCAAGATAATGGGGTCTCCTACAATGAGCAGTTCTTC | CASSQDNGVSYNEQFF
. | TRBJ2-7 | TRBV6-2/TRBV6-3 | TRBD2 | TGTGCCAGCATAAGCATCAGGGAGGGAGTTTTTGAGCAGTACTTC | CASISIREGVFEQYF
few | TRBJ2-1 | TRBV7-7 | TRBD2 | TGTGCTAGCAGCTTATTTCCTAGCGGGGATTTTGGTTTAAATGAGCAGTTCTTC | CASSLFPSGDFGLNEQFF
. | TRBJ2-7 | TRBV19 | TRBD1 | TGTGCCAGTAGTATCGGACAGGGGGCCTACGAGCAGTACTTC | CASSIGQGAYEQYF
few | TRBJ1-5 | TRBV21-1 | . | TGTGCCAGCAGCACGGGAGTCGTTAGCAATCAGCCCCAGCATTTT | CASSTGVVSNQPQHF
. | TRBJ1-1 | TRBV7-9 | . | TGTGCCAGCAGCTTAGGGGAAGCTGAAGCTTTCTTT | CASSLGEAEAFF
. | TRBJ2-3 | TRBV12-3/TRBV12-4 | TRBD1 | TGTGCCAGCAGCTCCCCTCCTCGACAGGGGGGCACAGATACGCAGTATTTT | CASSSPPRQGGTDTQYF
many | TRBJ2-7 | TRBV4-1 | TRBD2 | TGCGCCAGCAGCCAAGTTCCTAGCGGCTTTTCCTACGAGCAGTACTTC | CASSQVPSGFSYEQYF
few | TRBJ1-2 | TRBV27 | TRBD1 | TGTGCCAGCAAACGGACAGGCCTCGATTCTAGCCTAAACTATGGCTACACCTTC | CASKRTGLDSSLNYGYTF
few | TRBJ1-1 | TRBV28 | TRBD1 | TGTGCCAGCAGTTCCGACAGGGCCCTCACTCCGAACACTGAAGCTTTCTTT | CASSSDRALTPNTEAFF
. | TRBJ2-7 | TRBV11-2 | . | TGTGCCAGCAGCCCCCGGGAGAACCCCTACGAGCAGTACTTC | CASSPRENPYEQYF
. | TRBJ2-2 | TRBV4-3 | . | TGCGCCAGCAGCCAAGGCCAGGGGAGCACCGGGGAGCTGTTTTTT | CASSQGQGSTGELFF
. | TRBJ2-3 | TRBV29-1 | TRBD2 | TGCAGCGTTGAGGGCGGGAGGGCCGGATTAGATACGCAGTATTTT | CSVEGGRAGLDTQYF
. | TRBJ2-7 | TRBV15 | . | TGTGCCACCAGCAGAGGAGGTGGGAGCCACTACGAGCAGTACTTC | CATSRGGGSHYEQYF
few | TRBJ2-1 | TRBV4-1 | . | TGCGCCAGCAGCCACAGGAGCTCCTACAATGAGCAGTTCTTC | CASSHRSSYNEQFF
many | TRBJ1-4 | TRBV9 | TRBD1 | TGTGCCAGCAGCGCCGGGACAGGGGATGAAAAACTGTTTTTT | CASSAGTGDEKLFF
. | TRBJ2-5 | TRBV5-1 | TRBD1 | TGCGCCAGCAGCTTGGGACAGGACAGGGGAGAGACCCAGTACTTC | CASSLGQDRGETQYF
. | TRBJ1-4 | TRBV13 | TRBD1 | TGTGCCAGCAGCGAGCAGACAGGGGGTCGGGAAAAACTGTTTTTT | CASSEQTGGREKLFF